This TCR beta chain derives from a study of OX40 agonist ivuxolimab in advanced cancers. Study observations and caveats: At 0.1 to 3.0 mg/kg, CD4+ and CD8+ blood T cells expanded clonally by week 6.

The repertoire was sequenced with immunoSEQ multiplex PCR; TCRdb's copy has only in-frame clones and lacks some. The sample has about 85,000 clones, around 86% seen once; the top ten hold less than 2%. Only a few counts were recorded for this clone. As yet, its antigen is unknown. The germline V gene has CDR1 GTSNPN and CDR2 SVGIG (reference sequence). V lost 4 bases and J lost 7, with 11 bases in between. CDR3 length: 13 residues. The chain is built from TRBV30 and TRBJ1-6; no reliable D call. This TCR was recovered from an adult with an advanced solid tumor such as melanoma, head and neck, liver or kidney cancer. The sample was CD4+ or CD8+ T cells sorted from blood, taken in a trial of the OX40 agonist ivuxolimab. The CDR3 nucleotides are TGTGCCTGGACGGCAGGAAGGAATTCACCCCTCCACTTT. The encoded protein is CAWTAGRNSPLHF.